This T cell receptor beta chain was obtained from a study of monozygotic twins with inflammatory bowel disease. Findings and limits, study-wide: T cell subtypes that differed could not be told apart.

With the 5' RACE reads reprocessed, TCRdb shows one record per CDR3 protein and no DNA. The sample holds 200,000 to 250,000 distinct CDR3 sequences. For this clonotype: Its specificity is not known.

This sequence was found in a human donor with ulcerative colitis or Crohn's disease, or a healthy co-twin of an affected twin (not recorded which). The sequencing input was blood.

CDR3 sequence: CASSLTGPYSYEQYF. The chain uses TRBV11-2 and TRBJ2-7; no DNA is available, so the TRBD2 call from TCRdb remains unchecked. The CDR3 contains 15 residues. The germline V gene has CDR1 SGHAT and CDR2 FQNNGV.